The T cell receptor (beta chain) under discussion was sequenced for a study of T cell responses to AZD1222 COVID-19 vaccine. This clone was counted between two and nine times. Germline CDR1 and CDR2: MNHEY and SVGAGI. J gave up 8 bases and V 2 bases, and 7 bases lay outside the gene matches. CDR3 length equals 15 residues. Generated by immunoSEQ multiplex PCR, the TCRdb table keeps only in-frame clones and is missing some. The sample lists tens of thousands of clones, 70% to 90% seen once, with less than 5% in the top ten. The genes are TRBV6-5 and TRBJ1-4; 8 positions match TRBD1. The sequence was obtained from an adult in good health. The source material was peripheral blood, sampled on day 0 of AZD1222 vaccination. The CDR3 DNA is TGTGCCAGCAGTTACCAACAGGGGGGGGGAGAAAAACTGTTTTTT. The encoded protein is CASSYQQGGGEKLFF.